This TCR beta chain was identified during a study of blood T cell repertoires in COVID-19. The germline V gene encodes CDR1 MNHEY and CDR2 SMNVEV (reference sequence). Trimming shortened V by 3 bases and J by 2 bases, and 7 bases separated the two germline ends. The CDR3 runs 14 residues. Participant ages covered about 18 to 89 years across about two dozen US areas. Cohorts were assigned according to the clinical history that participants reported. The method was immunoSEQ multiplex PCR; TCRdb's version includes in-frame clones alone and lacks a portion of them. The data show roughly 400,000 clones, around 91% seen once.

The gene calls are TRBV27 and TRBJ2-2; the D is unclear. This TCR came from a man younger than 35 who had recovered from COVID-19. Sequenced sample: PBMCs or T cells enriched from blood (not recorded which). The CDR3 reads CASSLRINTGELFF. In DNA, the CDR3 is TGTGCCAGCAGTTTGCGGATAAACACCGGGGAGCTGTTTTTT.